The 19 T cell receptor beta chains below all came from one sample that was sequenced in a study of control samples from healthy donors and cancer patients. Using immunoSEQ multiplex PCR, the repertoire was profiled, and TCRdb retains in-frame clones only, with some absent. The sample yields about 160,000 clones, 96% seen once. Sequencing was carried out using blood. These receptor sequences come from a woman younger than 45 in good health.

V and J are TRBV7-9 and TRBJ2-5, with no clear D. The V end was cut by 2 bases, the J end by 0 bases, with 1 base between. Germline CDR1 and CDR2: SEHNR and FQNEAQ (reference sequence). There are 12 residues in the CDR3. CDR3 protein: CASSLHQETQYF. Here the CDR3 DNA reads TGTGCCAGCAGCTTACACCAAGAGACCCAGTACTTC.

The chain uses TRBV4-2 and TRBJ1-2, with 7 nucleotides matching TRBD1. Germline assignment: CDR1 LGHNA and CDR2 YNFKEQ. The CDR3 totals 17 residues. Trimming removed 0 bases from V and 1 base from J; junction bases left unmatched: 8. CDR3 sequence reads: CASSQEKGAHGNYGYTF. In DNA form, the CDR3 reads TGTGCCAGCAGCCAAGAGAAGGGGGCTCACGGTAACTATGGCTACACCTTC.

This sequence joins TRBV28 and TRBJ1-6; D possibly corresponds to TRBD1 (5 bases). The germline CDR1 and CDR2 sequences are MDHEN and SYDVKM. The length of the CDR3 is 18 residues. The V end lost 3 bases, the J end lost 7 bases, and 22 bases lay between the germline ends. In DNA, the CDR3 is TGTGCCAGCAGTTTTTTGGGGCTCGGTAAGGGAGACAATTCACCCCTCCACTTT. Encoded protein: CASSFLGLGKGDNSPLHF.

The chain employs TRBV2 and TRBJ2-1; possibly TRBD1 for D (5 bases). The length of the CDR3 is 13 residues. V gave up 5 bases and J gave up 9 bases, with 14 bases separating them. Germline CDR1 SNHLY, CDR2 FYNNEI. CDR3 sequence reads: CASSFFTGTEQFF. DNA of the CDR3: TGTGCCAGCAGTTTTTTTACAGGAACTGAGCAGTTCTTC.

The genes are TRBV15 and TRBJ2-7, with D unclear. The V gene lost 1 base and the J gene lost 3 bases, with 7 bases spanning the gap. Germline V lookup: CDR1 LNHNV, CDR2 YYDKDF (reference sequence). The CDR3 has 13 amino acids. The CDR3 loop is CATSRVPSYEQYF. For the CDR3, the DNA is TGTGCCACCAGCAGAGTGCCAAGCTACGAGCAGTACTTC. The complete variable domain, with remaining parts taken from reference TRBV15 and TRBJ2-7, reads DAMVIQNPRYQVTQFGKPVTLSCSQTLNHNVMYWYQQKSSQAPKLLFHYYDKDFNNEADTPDNFQSRRPNTSFCFLDIRSPGLGDTAMYLCATSRVPSYEQYFGPGTRLTVT.

This sequence joins TRBV28 and TRBJ2-3, with 12 bases lining up with TRBD2. Germline V gives CDR1 MDHEN, CDR2 SYDVKM. V was pared by 5 bases and J by 4 bases, with 13 bases of the junction left unmatched. This CDR3 has 18 residues. As DNA, the CDR3 is TGTGCCAGCAGTACCCAGCGACTAGCGGGAGAATGGGCAGATACGCAGTATTTT. Its protein product is CASSTQRLAGEWADTQYF.

With regard to this clone: At one end the junction does not follow the germline gene, possibly because of a read error. V usage is TRBV2 and J usage is TRBJ2-2; 9 bases agree with TRBD2. Germline values: CDR1 SNHLY, CDR2 FYNNEI. CDR3 length: 14 amino acids. CDR3 DNA sequence: TGTGCCAGCAGTCCTAGCGGGAACCCCGGGGAGCTGTTTTTT. It yields the protein CASSPSGNPGELFF.

The gene calls are TRBV11-2 and TRBJ2-7; D perhaps matches TRBD1 (5 bases). Germline V gene lookup returns CDR1 SGHAT and CDR2 FQNNGV. V lost 2 bases to trimming and J lost 0 bases, with 8 bases between them. The CDR3 consists of 14 residues. For the CDR3, the DNA is TGTGCCAGCAGCTTACAGGGAAGCTCCTACGAGCAGTACTTC. Protein product: CASSLQGSSYEQYF.

This clone is a singleton in its sample. The chain joins TRBV6-5 to TRBJ2-1; 9 bases are a match to TRBD2. Germline-derived CDR1 and CDR2 are MNHEY and SVGAGI. V shed 0 bases and J 3 bases; nucleotides not matched to a gene: 3. The CDR3 runs to 16 residues. The CDR3 here is CASSYSGTSNYNEQFF. The CDR3 DNA sequence: TGTGCCAGCAGTTACTCCGGGACTAGCAACTACAATGAGCAGTTCTTC.

A single count supports this clone. The V gene is TRBV9, the J gene TRBJ1-4, with D perhaps TRBD1 (5 bases). From germline, CDR1 is SGDLS and CDR2 YYNGEE. The germline V and J ends were trimmed by 2 bases and 8 bases, with 13 bases remaining between them. CDR3 size: 14 residues. CDR3 in amino acids: CASSVDGGMEKLFF. CDR3 in DNA: TGTGCCAGCAGCGTCGACGGGGGGATGGAAAAACTGTTTTTT.

This chain uses TRBV9 with TRBJ2-7; no definite D call. CDR1 is SGDLS and CDR2 is YYNGEE in the germline V gene. The CDR3 is made up of 14 amino acids. The V end was cut by 4 bases, the J end by 1 base, with 12 bases between. As DNA, the CDR3 is TGTGCCAGCAGCCCCCTCGGGTCGTCCTACGAGCAGTACTTC. Translation: CASSPLGSSYEQYF. The whole variable domain, filled in from reference TRBV9 and TRBJ2-7, reads DSGVTQTPKHLITATGQRVTLRCSPRSGDLSVYWYQQSLDQGLQFLIQYYNGEERAKGNILERFSAQQFPDLHSELNLSSLELGDSALYFCASSPLGSSYEQYFGPGTRLTVT.

This chain joins TRBV7-9 and TRBJ2-7, with 14 bases matching TRBD2. Trimming at V came to 3 bases and at J to 2 bases, leaving 3 bases not matched to a gene. This CDR3 comprises 16 residues. Germline V gene sequence: CDR1 SEHNR, CDR2 FQNEAQ (reference sequence). The CDR3 DNA reads TGTGCCAGCAGCTTCGAGGGACTAGCGGGAGCCTACGAGCAGTACTTC. This translates into CASSFEGLAGAYEQYF.

The V gene is TRBV20-1, the J gene TRBJ1-5; D is uncertain. The length of the CDR3 is 13 residues. The germline CDR1 and CDR2 sequences are DFQATT and SNEGSKA (reference sequence). Trimming shortened V by 3 bases and J by 3 bases, and 9 bases separated the two germline ends. For the CDR3, the DNA is TGCAGTGCTAGTATAGGTCTCAATCAGCCCCAGCATTTT. It is translated as CSASIGLNQPQHF.

V usage is TRBV3-1 (or the pseudogene TRBV3-2) and J usage is TRBJ2-7, with 10 bases lining up with TRBD2. Germline V gene lookup returns CDR1 LGHDT and CDR2 YNNKEL (reference sequence). Germline trimming cut 7 bases from V and 1 base from J; bases unmatched to any gene: 7. This CDR3 has 15 amino acids. In DNA form, the CDR3 reads TGTGCCAGCACCCCAACTAGCGGGGCTTCCTACGAGCAGTACTTC. It specifies CASTPTSGASYEQYF.

V gene TRBV19 combines with J gene TRBJ2-7; possible D gene TRBD1, 5 bases. Between the trimmed V and J ends, which lost 3 bases and 3 bases, there was a span of 15 bases. Per the germline V gene, CDR1 is LNHDA and CDR2 is SQIVND (reference sequence). This CDR3 is 15 amino acids long. For the CDR3, the DNA is TGTGCCAGTAGTATGTCTGGGGCCCCCGGCTACGAGCAGTACTTC. It is translated as CASSMSGAPGYEQYF. The complete variable domain, with remaining parts taken from reference TRBV19 and TRBJ2-7, reads DGGITQSPKYLFRKEGQNVTLSCEQNLNHDAMYWYRQDPGQGLRLIYYSQIVNDFQKGDIAEGYSVSREKKESFPLTVTSAQKNPTAFYLCASSMSGAPGYEQYFGPGTRLTVT.

The V and J genes are TRBV5-5 and TRBJ1-2, with D unclear. Trimming shortened V by 4 bases and J by 0 bases, and 16 bases separated the two germline ends. CDR3 length: 16 residues. Germline CDR1 and CDR2: SGHKS and YYEKEE (reference sequence). CDR3 sequence: CASSPVAGSANYGYTF. DNA of the CDR3: TGTGCCAGCAGCCCCGTTGCAGGTTCCGCTAACTATGGCTACACCTTC.

V is TRBV28 and J is TRBJ1-3, with D maybe TRBD1 (5 bases). The V end lost 6 bases, the J end lost 0 bases, and 12 bases lay between the germline ends. The V gene's germline CDR1 is MDHEN and CDR2 SYDVKM. The CDR3 covers 15 residues. The CDR3 is CASSRDLSSGNTIYF. DNA for the CDR3: TGTGCCAGCAGCCGGGACCTAAGCTCTGGAAACACCATATATTTT.

The chain recombines TRBV5-1 with TRBJ1-1, with D unclear. V was trimmed by 4 bases and J by 4 bases, leaving 17 bases between them. The CDR3 has 15 amino acids. Germline CDR1 is SGHRS and CDR2 is YFSETQ. In nucleotides, the CDR3 is TGCGCCAGCAGCGCACCGGGTTTTTCGGGCACTGAAGCTTTCTTT. Its translation is CASSAPGFSGTEAFF.

This chain uses TRBV14 with TRBJ1-2; 8 bases align to TRBD1. Germline V gene data show CDR1 as SGHDN and CDR2 as FVKESK. V was clipped by 3 bases and J by 8 bases; unmatched bases: 11. The CDR3 is 15 residues long. The CDR3 DNA reads as TGTGCCAGCAGCCAGAGGACAGGGTGGGACACGGGCTACACCTTC. This gives the protein CASSQRTGWDTGYTF.